This T cell receptor (beta chain) was recovered during a study of vaccination effects on CD4 cells after COVID-19. The CDR3 has 17 amino acids. Germline V CDR1 and CDR2: SGHDN, FVKESK. Trimming took 4 bases from V and 3 from J; bases not matched to a gene: 8. This clone was observed a few times. The antigen remains undetermined. CD4+ T cells specific for antigen were expanded with viral peptide pools by the ViraFEST assay before sequencing. Cells that had been cultured for less than 13 days were the source of isolated CD4+ T cells. All study participants received two doses of BNT162b2 or mRNA-1273 vaccine. Measured with immunoSEQ multiplex PCR; TCRdb has only the in-frame clones, and not every one. The repertoire holds 50,000 to 65,000 clones, 60% to 75% seen once, with 1.2% in the top ten.

The sample was CD4+ T cells from PBMCs cultured with HCoV-229E spike peptides, taken after COVID-19 vaccination. The V and J genes are TRBV14 and TRBJ2-3; 12 bases align to TRBD2. The sequence derives from a human donor who received a COVID-19 vaccine. The CDR3 sequence: CASSLRRTSGVTDTQYF. CDR3 DNA: TGTGCCAGCAGCCTACGGAGGACTAGCGGGGTTACAGATACGCAGTATTTT.